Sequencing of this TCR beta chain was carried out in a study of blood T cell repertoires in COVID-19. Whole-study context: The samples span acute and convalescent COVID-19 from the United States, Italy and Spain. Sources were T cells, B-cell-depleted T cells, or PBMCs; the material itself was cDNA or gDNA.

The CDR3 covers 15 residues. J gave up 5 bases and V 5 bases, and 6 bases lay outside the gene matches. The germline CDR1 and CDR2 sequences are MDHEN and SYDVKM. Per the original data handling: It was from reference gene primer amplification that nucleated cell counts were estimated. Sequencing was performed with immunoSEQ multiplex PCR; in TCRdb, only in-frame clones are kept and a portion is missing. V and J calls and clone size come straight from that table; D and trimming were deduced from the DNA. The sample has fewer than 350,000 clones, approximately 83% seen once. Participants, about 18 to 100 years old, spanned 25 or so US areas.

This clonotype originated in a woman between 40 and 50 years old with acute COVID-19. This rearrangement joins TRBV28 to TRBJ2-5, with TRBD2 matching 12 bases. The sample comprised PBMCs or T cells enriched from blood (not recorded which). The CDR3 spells CASSETSGRGETQYF. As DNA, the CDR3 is TGTGCCAGCAGTGAGACTAGCGGGAGAGGGGAGACCCAGTACTTC.